Listed below are T cell receptor beta chains from one sample, sequenced in a study of cytomegalovirus exposure and HLA in healthy donors. Profiling relied on immunoSEQ multiplex PCR, and the TCRdb table lists in-frame clones only, not all of them. In the table there are more than 85,000 clones, approximately 81% of which are singletons. The sequencing sample was made of PBMCs. The receptors derive from a female donor in good health and CMV-seropositive. Both conserved end residues are part of each CDR3. A D gene is named only where the DNA matches it firmly. Clone size is stated in some rows and not others, as once, few, many or a class when expanded.

J: TRBJ2-1
V: TRBV27
size: .
D: TRBD2
CDR3: CASSSRGAGNNEQFF
DNA: TGTGCCAGCAGTTCTCGAGGAGCGGGGAACAATGAGCAGTTCTTC

J: TRBJ2-2
V: TRBV7-8
size: few
D: .
CDR3: CASSFWGFSSGRGGELFF
DNA: TGTGCCAGCAGCTTCTGGGGTTTTAGCAGTGGTAGGGGCGGGGAGCTGTTTTTT

J: TRBJ1-1
V: TRBV7-8
size: .
D: .
CDR3: CASSSRRLNTEAFF
DNA: TGTGCCAGCAGCTCCAGGAGGCTGAACACTGAAGCTTTCTTT

J: TRBJ2-6
V: TRBV19
size: medium-sized
D: TRBD1
CDR3: CATSAQGFSSGANVLTF
DNA: TGTGCCACCTCAGCACAGGGGTTTTCGTCTGGGGCCAACGTCCTGACTTTC

J: TRBJ2-3
V: TRBV30
size: .
D: .
CDR3: CAWSVRLGTQYF
DNA: TGTGCCTGGAGTGTACGACTAGGTACGCAGTATTTT

J: TRBJ2-1
V: TRBV19
size: .
D: .
CDR3: CASSMPAVNEQFF
DNA: TGTGCCAGTAGTATGCCAGCGGTAAATGAGCAGTTCTTC

J: TRBJ2-7
V: TRBV30
size: few
D: .
CDR3: CAWSVRGSEQYF
DNA: TGTGCCTGGAGTGTACGGGGTTCCGAGCAGTACTTC

J: TRBJ2-1
V: TRBV30
size: once
D: .
CDR3: CAWSVNYYNEQFF
DNA: TGTGCCTGGAGTGTTAACTACTACAATGAGCAGTTCTTC

J: TRBJ2-1
V: TRBV5-1
size: once
D: TRBD2
CDR3: CASSPITSGPYNEQFF
DNA: TGCGCCAGCAGCCCCATTACTAGCGGGCCCTACAATGAGCAGTTCTTC

J: TRBJ1-5
V: TRBV6-1
size: .
D: TRBD1
CDR3: CASSGQGDGYQPQHF
DNA: TGTGCCAGCAGTGGACAGGGGGACGGGTATCAGCCCCAGCATTTT

J: TRBJ1-6
V: TRBV4-1
size: .
D: .
CDR3: CASSHAPPDPRGYNSPLHF
DNA: TGCGCCAGCAGCCATGCACCTCCCGATCCACGGGGTTATAATTCACCCCTCCACTTT

J: TRBJ2-2
V: TRBV19
size: .
D: .
CDR3: CASRTANTGELFF
DNA: TGTGCCAGTAGGACAGCGAACACCGGGGAGCTGTTTTTT

J: TRBJ1-5
V: TRBV19
size: once
D: TRBD1
CDR3: CASSIGRTGGGQPQHF
DNA: TGTGCCAGTAGTATAGGCCGGACAGGGGGAGGTCAACCCCAGCATTTT

J: TRBJ2-1
V: TRBV10-3
size: .
D: TRBD2
CDR3: CAISEPGLAGWNEQFF
DNA: TGTGCCATCAGTGAGCCGGGACTAGCGGGGTGGAATGAGCAGTTCTTC

J: TRBJ2-3
V: TRBV7-2
size: .
D: .
CDR3: CASSRGGRSTDTQYF
DNA: TGTGCCAGCAGCCGGGGAGGCAGAAGCACAGATACGCAGTATTTT

J: TRBJ1-1
V: TRBV5-1
size: .
D: TRBD1
CDR3: CASSPHVDPRTGKTEAFF
DNA: TGCGCCAGCAGCCCTCATGTGGACCCAAGGACAGGGAAAACTGAAGCTTTCTTT

J: TRBJ2-6
V: TRBV7-9
size: .
D: .
CDR3: CASSLVSGGTSGANVLTF
DNA: TGTGCCAGCAGCTTAGTATCAGGGGGGACTTCTGGGGCCAACGTCCTGACTTTC

J: TRBJ2-1
V: TRBV9
size: few
D: .
CDR3: CASSVALNEQFF
DNA: TGTGCCAGCAGCGTAGCGCTAAATGAGCAGTTCTTC